The clone carrying this T cell receptor beta chain showed up just a few times. The antigen is undetermined. The sample comes from a study of yellow fever vaccine responses in identical twins. Overall study findings and caveats: Twins showed a vaccine T cell response that reportedly seemed partly convergent, partly personalized.

CDR3 size: 15 residues. V was trimmed by 4 bases and J by 7 bases, leaving 17 bases between them. Germline-derived CDR1 and CDR2 are SGHAT and FQNNGV. TCRdb re-called the RT-PCR reads through MiXCR, storing one row per CDR3 protein. The sample includes about 10,000 distinct CDR3 sequences, roughly 80% of them seen just once. The TCR comes from a young woman who received the yellow fever vaccine. Sequencing used T cells from blood (PBMCs), unsorted or a sorted subset (not recorded which), obtained before or after yellow fever vaccination (not recorded which). The chain has TRBV11-2 and TRBJ2-4, with D perhaps assigned TRBD1 or TRBD2 (7 bases each). The CDR3 loop reads CASSSGGQSGNIQYF. DNA for the CDR3: TGTGCCAGCAGCTCGGGGGGACAGTCTGGGAACATTCAGTACTTC.